These T cell receptor beta chains were read from a single sample in a study of blood T cell repertoires in COVID-19. TCRdb's copy holds only in-frame clones and misses some; the assay was immunoSEQ multiplex PCR. The repertoire holds about 150,000 clones, with around 83% as singletons. Sequenced input: peripheral blood. The source of these receptors is a woman between 55 and 75 years old with COVID-19, enrolled during active disease. CDR3s include the opening cysteine and the closing phenylalanine or tryptophan. Each record gives: clone size, V gene, J gene, D gene, CDR3 DNA, CDR3 protein. A D gene is named only where the DNA matches it firmly. Not all rows give a size; the values are once, few, many and, for expanded clones, a class.

many	TRBV3-1/TRBV3-2	TRBJ2-1	TRBD2	TGTGCCAGCACCTCACCGGGACTAGCGGGCACCAATGAGCAGTTCTTC	CASTSPGLAGTNEQFF
NA	TRBV5-1	TRBJ2-1	TRBD2	TGCGCCAGCAGTCTGCTAAGCGGGAGCTCCTACAATGAGCAGTTCTTC	CASSLLSGSSYNEQFF
NA	TRBV9	TRBJ1-2	NA	TGTGCCAGCAGCGTAGGGGGCACGGTATCTCATGGCTACACCTTC	CASSVGGTVSHGYTF
NA	TRBV5-1	TRBJ2-5	TRBD2	TGCGCCAGCAGCTCTTCGACTAGCGGGCTGGAGACCCAGTACTTC	CASSSSTSGLETQYF
NA	TRBV6-5	TRBJ2-6	NA	TGTGCCAGCAGTATCACAGGCTCTGGGGCCAACGTCCTGACTTTC	CASSITGSGANVLTF
NA	TRBV19	TRBJ1-4	NA	TGTGCCAGTAGTATTGTGTCCCGAGATGAAAAACTGTTTTTT	CASSIVSRDEKLFF
few	TRBV25-1	TRBJ1-1	TRBD1	TGTGCCAGCAGTCCCCGGACAGGGTTCGCTGAAGCTTTCTTT	CASSPRTGFAEAFF
few	TRBV7-3	TRBJ1-2	NA	TGTGCCAGCAGCCAACTGACGACGGGGAGCTACACCTTC	CASSQLTTGSYTF
once	TRBV18	TRBJ1-2	NA	TGTGCCAGCTCACCACAGGGGGGGACTCATGGCTACACCTTC	CASSPQGGTHGYTF
NA	TRBV19	TRBJ2-7	TRBD2	TGTGCCAGTGGAGTAGCGGGAGGGGTGGAGCAGTACTTC	CASGVAGGVEQYF
NA	TRBV14	TRBJ1-1	NA	TGTGCCAGCAGCCAATCGGCACTCGGCAGGGGCCCTGCCGCTGAAGCTTTCTTT	CASSQSALGRGPAAEAFF
NA	TRBV18	TRBJ1-5	TRBD1	TGTGCCAGCTCACCACTCCCCCCGACAGGGGGCCTGAGGAGCAATCAGCCCCAGCATTTT	CASSPLPPTGGLRSNQPQHF
NA	TRBV5-1	TRBJ1-1	NA	TGCGCCAGCAGCGAGGGACAAACGAACACTGAAGCTTTCTTT	CASSEGQTNTEAFF
NA	TRBV27	TRBJ1-4	NA	TGTGCCAGCAGTCCTAACAGGGCTGTGAATGAAAAACTGTTTTTT	CASSPNRAVNEKLFF
NA	TRBV6-2/TRBV6-3	TRBJ1-5	NA	TGTGCCAGCAGTCCGTTAAGGACAGAAAATCAGCCCCAGCATTTT	CASSPLRTENQPQHF
NA	TRBV7-9	TRBJ1-1	TRBD1	TGTGCCAGCAGCTTAGCGAATCAGGGGGTTACTGAAGCTTTCTTT	CASSLANQGVTEAFF
NA	TRBV5-1	TRBJ1-2	TRBD1	TGCGCCAGCAGCTTAGACAGGGAGAACTATGGCTACACCTTC	CASSLDRENYGYTF
NA	TRBV10-1	TRBJ1-1	NA	TGCGCCAGCAGTGCCCGGCGGCCGGGGAACACTGAAGCTTTCTTT	CASSARRPGNTEAFF
NA	TRBV6-1	TRBJ2-1	TRBD1	TGTGCCAGCAGGGAACTACAGGGGAATTCCCACAATGAGCAGTTCTTC	CASRELQGNSHNEQFF
NA	TRBV10-3	TRBJ1-2	NA	TGTGCCATCAGTGGACGATTGACAGGATCGTATGGCTACACCTTC	CAISGRLTGSYGYTF
NA	TRBV7-8	TRBJ2-5	NA	TGTGCCAGCAGCTTATCTTTGAGACTAGAAGAGACCCAGTACTTC	CASSLSLRLEETQYF
NA	TRBV5-1	TRBJ2-2	TRBD1	TGCGCCAGCAGCGCGACAGGGGGCGCATCCGGGGAGCTGTTTTTT	CASSATGGASGELFF
NA	TRBV24-1	TRBJ2-3	NA	TGTGCCACCAGTGATCTCCAACCGACAGGCTCGGGGCGGGATACGCAGTATTTT	CATSDLQPTGSGRDTQYF
many	TRBV5-1	TRBJ1-1	NA	TGCGCCAGCAGCTTGGAGATTTCAGGGAACACTGAAGCTTTCTTT	CASSLEISGNTEAFF
NA	TRBV5-1	TRBJ2-2	TRBD2	TGCGCCAGCAGCCTAGCGGGGGGGCTGGCCACCGGGGAGCTGTTTTTT	CASSLAGGLATGELFF
NA	TRBV5-6	TRBJ1-4	NA	TGTGCCAGCAGCCCGGGACTTAATGAAAAACTGTTTTTT	CASSPGLNEKLFF
once	TRBV4-1	TRBJ2-1	NA	TGCGCCAGCAGCCAAGGACTTTACAATGAGCAGTTCTTC	CASSQGLYNEQFF
few	TRBV5-4	TRBJ1-5	NA	TGTGCCAGCAGTCATCGAACAGGGTCGAATAGCAATCAGCCCCAGCATTTT	CASSHRTGSNSNQPQHF
NA	TRBV5-1	TRBJ2-2	NA	TGCGCCAGCAGCTTGGAGTCACAGGCGTCGAACACCGGGGAGCTGTTTTTT	CASSLESQASNTGELFF
NA	TRBV11-3	TRBJ2-1	TRBD2	TGTGCCAGCAGCCCGGCTAGCGGGATCAATGAGCAGTTCTTC	CASSPASGINEQFF
NA	TRBV7-2	TRBJ1-5	NA	TGTGCCAGCAGCTTAGAGTCGGAGCAGCCCCAGCATTTT	CASSLESEQPQHF
NA	TRBV3-1/TRBV3-2	TRBJ2-6	TRBD1	TGTGCCAGCAGCCAACCTACAGGGGGCCTTTCTTCTGGGGCCAACGTCCTGACTTTC	CASSQPTGGLSSGANVLTF
NA	TRBV7-3	TRBJ2-1	NA	TGTGCCAGCAGCTCCCAAGCCGCGGGACTGAGGGAGCAGTTCTTC	CASSSQAAGLREQFF
NA	TRBV12-5	TRBJ1-1	NA	TGTGCTAGTGGTTCCTCCGGTCCCGCCGCTTTCTTT	CASGSSGPAAFF
NA	TRBV3-1/TRBV3-2	TRBJ2-6	TRBD1	TGTGCCAGCAGCCGCGACAGGGCGCCCTCTGGGGCCAACGTCCTGACTTTC	CASSRDRAPSGANVLTF
NA	TRBV2	TRBJ1-4	NA	TGTGCCAGCAGGTTTGGAAGGGGAGGTGAAAAACTGTTTTTT	CASRFGRGGEKLFF
NA	TRBV9	TRBJ2-3	TRBD1	TGTGCCAGCAGCGATAAAGGGGGCAGGGGCACAGATACGCAGTATTTT	CASSDKGGRGTDTQYF
NA	TRBV29-1	TRBJ2-1	NA	TGCAGCGCCCAAAGGGTTATGGGGGGGCCGGGAAATGAGCAGTTCTTC	CSAQRVMGGPGNEQFF
NA	TRBV30	TRBJ2-1	NA	TGTGCCTGGAGCGTCCCCCCGGATGAGCAGTTCTTC	CAWSVPPDEQFF
NA	TRBV5-1	TRBJ2-7	NA	TGCGCCAGCAGCTTGGCTAGCGAGGACGAGCAGTACTTC	CASSLASEDEQYF
NA	TRBV29-1	TRBJ1-5	TRBD1	TGCAGCGTTTCCGGACAGGGACAGCCCCAGCATTTT	CSVSGQGQPQHF
few	TRBV19	TRBJ2-3	NA	TGTGCCAGTAGTATAGGTAGTCTCCTGCTCGCAGATACGCAGTATTTT	CASSIGSLLLADTQYF
NA	TRBV5-1	TRBJ1-3	NA	TGCGCCAGCAGCTTGCAAGCGGGACAAAACTCTGGAAACACCATATATTTT	CASSLQAGQNSGNTIYF
NA	TRBV10-3	TRBJ2-1	NA	TGTGCCATCAGTGTGCACTCGGACAGCAACTCCTACAATGAGCAGTTCTTC	CAISVHSDSNSYNEQFF
NA	TRBV19	TRBJ1-2	NA	TGTGCCAGCCGTAGGGAGGGTACTGGCTACACCTTC	CASRREGTGYTF
once	TRBV4-1	TRBJ2-3	NA	TGCGCCAGCAGCCAAGATGAGAGAACGAACACAGATACGCAGTATTTT	CASSQDERTNTDTQYF
NA	TRBV19	TRBJ2-1	TRBD2	TGTGCCAGTAGTATAGATCACGTAGCGGGGACGGGGAATGAGCAGTTCTTC	CASSIDHVAGTGNEQFF
NA	TRBV5-5	TRBJ2-7	NA	TGTGCCAGCAGCTTCCCCGGACTGCGCTCCTACGAGCAGTACTTC	CASSFPGLRSYEQYF
NA	TRBV3-1/TRBV3-2	TRBJ1-4	NA	TGTGCCAGCAGCCATACAGAAAAACTGTTTTTT	CASSHTEKLFF
NA	TRBV6-5	TRBJ1-4	NA	TGTGCCAGCAGGGCTCCGGGTGACGAAAAACTGTTTTTT	CASRAPGDEKLFF
NA	TRBV6-5	TRBJ2-7	TRBD1	TGTGCCAGCAGTCAGACAGGGGACGAGCAGTACTTC	CASSQTGDEQYF
NA	TRBV29-1	TRBJ1-1	NA	TGCAGCGTCTGCCCTGACAGCCAGGAGACTGAAGCTTTCTTT	CSVCPDSQETEAFF
NA	TRBV19	TRBJ2-3	TRBD1	TGTGCCAGTAGGGAGACAGGGATTGCCGGCACAGATACGCAGTATTTT	CASRETGIAGTDTQYF
NA	TRBV3-1/TRBV3-2	TRBJ1-3	NA	TGTGCCAGCAGCCAGCCGGGGAGCCTCTCTGGAAACACCATATATTTT	CASSQPGSLSGNTIYF